Below, 5 T cell receptor beta chains from the same sample are listed, as sequenced in a study of blood T cells in healthy people across ages. Then a second PCR, running about 6 to 11 cycles, was carried out with a sample-barcoded 5' primer and a J-beta primer mix. One entry per CDR3 protein results from TCRdb running MiXCR on the 5' RACE reads. The repertoire holds about 940,000 distinct CDR3 sequences, with 45% to 50% as singletons. Sequencing input: blood. These receptor sequences come from a man aged 25-40 years in good health.

In its sample, this clonotype was seen a few times. The chain recombines TRBV20-1 with TRBJ2-3, with TRBD1 matching 10 bases. Unmatched junction bases numbered 4, after V lost 3 bases and J lost 4 bases. The CDR3 runs 14 residues. CDR1 and CDR2 (germline): DFQATT, SNEGSKA (reference sequence). CDR3 bases: TGCAGTGCTAGTGGACAGGGGGGTCCAGATACGCAGTATTTT. Translating gives CSASGQGGPDTQYF.

The table lists this clonotype with a few counts. The J gene is TRBJ2-3, the V gene TRBV28; the D is unclear. The ends were cut back, 6 bases at V and 0 bases at J, with 13 bases in the middle. The CDR3 spans 15 residues. Germline V gives CDR1 MDHEN, CDR2 SYDVKM. The CDR3 loop reads CASRSPAESTDTQYF. The CDR3 coding sequence is TGTGCCAGCAGGTCTCCCGCAGAGAGCACAGATACGCAGTATTTT.

The gene calls are TRBV29-1 and TRBJ2-7, with 7 bases identical to TRBD2. Trimming took 0 bases from V and 0 from J; bases not matched to a gene: 5. This CDR3 is built from 15 residues. CDR1 SQVTM and CDR2 ANQGSEA come from the germline V gene. DNA for the CDR3: TGCAGCGTTGAAGAGCGGGGGACCTCCTCCTACGAGCAGTACTTC. This sequence encodes CSVEERGTSSYEQYF.

The chain is built from TRBV5-1 and TRBJ1-4; D is perhaps TRBD1 (5 bases). V was clipped by 0 bases and J by 8 bases, with 14 bases between them. This CDR3 has 15 residues. The V gene's germline CDR1 is SGHRS and CDR2 YFSETQ. The chain's CDR3 is CASSLAGQTREKLFF. The CDR3 nucleotides are TGCGCCAGCAGCTTGGCCGGACAAACCCGAGAAAAACTGTTTTTT.

The chain couples TRBV9 to TRBJ2-5; TRBD1 agrees at 9 bases. V lost 3 bases and J lost 4; bases outside the gene matches: 7. CDR1 is SGDLS and CDR2 is YYNGEE in the germline V gene. CDR3 length: 15 amino acids. The DNA of the CDR3 is TGTGCCAGCAGCGAGTGGGACAGGGAGGCAGAGACCCAGTACTTC. This gives the protein CASSEWDREAETQYF.